Here is one TCR beta chain with its context. Its antigen is not known. The sample belongs to a study of T cells in Graves' hyperthyroidism and ophthalmopathy. Study outcomes and limitations: Prediction of ophthalmopathy progression came a median 6.5 months pre-onset.

TCR beta CDR3 region amplification was performed from RNA transcripts. HTBI primers were the set used in a first-round RT-PCR of the TCR CDR3. MiXCR, applied by TCRdb to the multiplex PCR reads, yields one record per CDR3 protein. The sample has under 450,000 distinct CDR3 sequences; around 14% are singletons. Looked up from germline, CDR1 is MNHEY and CDR2 is SVGEGT. The CDR3 is 15 amino acids. V lost 4 bases to trimming and J lost 8 bases; unmatched junction nucleotides: 5. V and J are TRBV6-2 or TRBV6-3 and TRBJ2-1; 13 bases line up with TRBD2. The sequence derives from a woman under 30 with Graves' hyperthyroidism. The sample was blood. This CDR3 reads CASSSGLAGMDEQFF. The CDR3 nucleotides are TGTGCCAGCAGTTCGGGACTAGCGGGGATGGATGAGCAGTTCTTC.